Listed below are T cell receptor beta chains from one sample, sequenced in a study of blood T cell repertoires in COVID-19. The method was immunoSEQ multiplex PCR; TCRdb's version includes in-frame clones alone and lacks a portion of them. The sample has roughly 250,000 clones, under 90% seen once. Sequenced input: peripheral blood. These receptors came from an older woman with active or convalescent COVID-19. Both conserved end residues are part of each CDR3. D genes are given only for firm matches. Clone size is stated in some rows and not others, as once, few, many or a class when expanded.

D	V	J	size	DNA	CDR3
TRBD1	TRBV4-1	TRBJ2-6	-	TGCGCCAGCAGCCAAGATCTGGACAGGGCCGTCTCTGGGGCCAACGTCCTGACTTTC	CASSQDLDRAVSGANVLTF
-	TRBV25-1	TRBJ1-5	-	TGTGCCAGCAGTGAAGGTCGAGCCAACAATCAGCCCCAGCATTTT	CASSEGRANNQPQHF
TRBD1	TRBV10-1	TRBJ2-7	-	TGCGCCAGCACCAAGCCCGGACAGGGAGGAAACTACGAGCAGTACTTC	CASTKPGQGGNYEQYF
TRBD2	TRBV5-4	TRBJ2-3	-	TGTGCCAGCAGCTTGGATCCTAGCGGGGGGGCTGGGGATACGCAGTATTTT	CASSLDPSGGAGDTQYF
TRBD1	TRBV11-1	TRBJ1-1	-	TGTGCCAGCAAAAGGGACAGGCTAATGAACACTGAAGCTTTCTTT	CASKRDRLMNTEAFF
-	TRBV27	TRBJ1-6	once	TGTGCCAGCAGTGAGGCCTATAATTCACCCCTCCACTTT	CASSEAYNSPLHF
-	TRBV19	TRBJ1-4	-	TGTGCCAGTAGTAGGTACTACAGCAGGGCTAATGAAAAACTGTTTTTT	CASSRYYSRANEKLFF
-	TRBV3-1/TRBV3-2	TRBJ2-3	once	TGTGCCAGCAGCCAAGATCGGGGATTCTCAGATACGCAGTATTTT	CASSQDRGFSDTQYF
TRBD1	TRBV6-6	TRBJ2-5	-	TGTGCCAGCAGTTACGGGACAGGGCAAGAGACCCAGTACTTC	CASSYGTGQETQYF
-	TRBV5-1	TRBJ1-2	-	TGCGCCAGCAGCACGGACAGTACTAACTATGGCTACACCTTC	CASSTDSTNYGYTF
TRBD1	TRBV20-1	TRBJ2-3	-	TGCAGTGCTAGTCCCCGGGACAGGGCTGATACGCAGTATTTT	CSASPRDRADTQYF
TRBD1	TRBV2	TRBJ1-2	-	TGTGCCAGCAGTGGACAGGGCCTCATATATGGCTACACCTTC	CASSGQGLIYGYTF
TRBD1	TRBV7-3	TRBJ2-2	-	TGTGCCAGCAGCCCGGTGAGGGGGCTGGCCACCGGGGAGCTGTTTTTT	CASSPVRGLATGELFF
TRBD2	TRBV3-1/TRBV3-2	TRBJ2-2	-	TGTGCCAGCAGCCAACTAGCGGGGGGGCCCGGGGAGCTGTTTTTT	CASSQLAGGPGELFF
TRBD1	TRBV29-1	TRBJ2-1	-	TGCAGCGTCATACAGGGGTCCAATGAGCAGTTCTTC	CSVIQGSNEQFF
-	TRBV5-6	TRBJ1-4	-	TGTGCCAGCAGCTTGGCCAGTGAAAAACTGTTTTTT	CASSLASEKLFF
TRBD2	TRBV10-2	TRBJ2-3	-	TGCGCCAGCACTCGGACTAGCGGGGGAACCCTGGATACGCAGTATTTT	CASTRTSGGTLDTQYF
TRBD1	TRBV4-2	TRBJ1-1	-	TGTGCCAGCAGCCTAAAGAGGACAGGGGGGCTGAACACTGAAGCTTTCTTT	CASSLKRTGGLNTEAFF
-	TRBV5-4	TRBJ2-2	once	TGTGCCAGCAGGTTATCAGGGGCCGGGGAGCTGTTTTTT	CASRLSGAGELFF
-	TRBV21-1	TRBJ1-5	-	TGTGCCAGCAGCCAAAGAGGGACAGGGGGAGGCGATCAGCCCCAGCATTTT	CASSQRGTGGGDQPQHF
-	TRBV29-1	TRBJ2-7	-	TGCAGCGTTGCCCGGGACACCAACACCTACGAGCAGTACTTC	CSVARDTNTYEQYF
TRBD2	TRBV11-2	TRBJ2-3	-	TGTGCCAGCAGCTTACGGACTAGCGGGGGGGATCCCACAGATACGCAGTATTTT	CASSLRTSGGDPTDTQYF
-	TRBV9	TRBJ2-5	-	TGTGCCAGCAGCGTAGACAAGCGGCAGCAAGAGACCCAGTACTTC	CASSVDKRQQETQYF
-	TRBV6-1	TRBJ2-4	-	TGTGCCAGCAGTGAAACGGTCGTAAACATTCAGTACTTC	CASSETVVNIQYF
-	TRBV5-5	TRBJ2-7	-	TGTGCCAGCAGCCCTGGCGCAGGGATAAGCTACGAGCAGTACTTC	CASSPGAGISYEQYF
-	TRBV27	TRBJ2-1	once	TGTGCCAGCAGTTCCCTAGCGAAAACCTACAATGAGCAGTTCTTC	CASSSLAKTYNEQFF
-	TRBV5-5	TRBJ1-5	once	TGTGCCAGCAGCCCGACACCGGATCAGCCCCAGCATTTT	CASSPTPDQPQHF
TRBD1	TRBV12-3/TRBV12-4	TRBJ1-4	-	TGTGCCAGCAGTTACACAGGGGCCGAAAAACTGTTTTTT	CASSYTGAEKLFF
-	TRBV6-5	TRBJ2-2	once	TGTGCCAGCAGTCGACCCGGGAGCCTGACCGGGGAGCTGTTTTTT	CASSRPGSLTGELFF
-	TRBV4-3	TRBJ1-2	-	TGCGCCAGCAGCCTTAAACAGGGATCTAACTATGGCTACACCTTC	CASSLKQGSNYGYTF
TRBD1	TRBV4-1	TRBJ1-2	-	TGCGCCAGCAGCCAAGATCAGGGGGCGCTTGGCTACACCTTC	CASSQDQGALGYTF
-	TRBV7-3	TRBJ2-1	-	TGTGCCAGCAGCTTAACGCCAGGGGCCCTCGATGAGCAGTTCTTC	CASSLTPGALDEQFF
-	TRBV29-1	TRBJ1-6	-	TGCAGCGCCCTGACAGGTAGAAAGGTAAATTCACCCCTCCACTTT	CSALTGRKVNSPLHF
TRBD2	TRBV27	TRBJ2-4	-	TGTGCCAGCAGTTCGATCCTTTACGGGGGGGCCAAAAACATTCAGTACTTC	CASSSILYGGAKNIQYF
-	TRBV6-1	TRBJ1-1	-	TGTGCCAGCAGTGAATTTCAGGGCATAACTGAAGCTTTCTTT	CASSEFQGITEAFF
-	TRBV15	TRBJ2-7	-	TGTGCCACCAGCAGTGTGGTAGAGAGGATATACGAGCAGTACTTC	CATSSVVERIYEQYF
TRBD1	TRBV6-5	TRBJ1-2	few	TGTGCCAGCGACCTAACAGCAGGGGGGTATGGCTACACCTTC	CASDLTAGGYGYTF
TRBD1	TRBV14	TRBJ2-5	once	TGTGCCAGCAGCCAGACACAGGGGCGAATACGTCACCAGTACTTC	CASSQTQGRIRHQYF
-	TRBV19	TRBJ1-6	-	TGTGCCAGTAGTACCCAAGCTTTTGAGAGGAGGAATTCACCCCTCCACTTT	CASSTQAFERRNSPLHF
TRBD1	TRBV18	TRBJ1-2	-	TGTGCCAGCTCACCACCTCCCGGGACAGGGGCCAGCTATGGCTACACCTTC	CASSPPPGTGASYGYTF
TRBD2	TRBV4-2	TRBJ2-7	-	TGTGCCAGCAGCCAAGAACTAGCGGCCCTTCTCGGGCAGTACTTC	CASSQELAALLGQYF
-	TRBV7-2	TRBJ2-1	many	TGTGCCAGCAGCTTAGCCACCGGGACTGGTGGGTTCTTC	CASSLATGTGGFF
-	TRBV21-1	TRBJ1-6	-	TGTGCCAGGTCCAGACAGGCCTATAATTCACCCCTCCACTTT	CARSRQAYNSPLHF
-	TRBV1	TRBJ2-2	-	TGCACCAGGAGGAAGGGGGTGTCCACCGGGGAGCTGTTTTTT	CTRRKGVSTGELFF
TRBD2	TRBV5-4	TRBJ2-1	-	TGTGCCAGCAGCTTTGGCGGGGGAGGCTCCTACAATGAGCAGTTCTTC	CASSFGGGGSYNEQFF
-	TRBV2	TRBJ1-1	-	TGTGCCAGCGGAGGGCAGAAGGTGAGAGGTCCCCGCACTGAAGCTTTCTTT	CASGGQKVRGPRTEAFF
-	TRBV7-2	TRBJ2-7	-	TGTGCCAGCAGCTTAAGAATCAGCTCCTACGAGCAGTACTTC	CASSLRISSYEQYF
TRBD1	TRBV9	TRBJ1-3	-	TGTGCCAGCAGCCCCTCGGATGAGGGGGACAGATTCTCTGGAAACACCATATATTTT	CASSPSDEGDRFSGNTIYF
-	TRBV7-2	TRBJ1-6	-	TGTGCCAGCAGCGTTGGGGCATTAGGATCACCCCTCCACTTT	CASSVGALGSPLHF
TRBD2	TRBV6-5	TRBJ2-2	-	TGTGCCAGCAGGAGGGGACTAGAGAACACCGGGGAGCTGTTTTTT	CASRRGLENTGELFF
TRBD2	TRBV6-2/TRBV6-3	TRBJ2-7	-	TGTGCCAGCAGTTACTCCAGGGCCGGGGGGAACTCCTACGAGCAGTACTTC	CASSYSRAGGNSYEQYF